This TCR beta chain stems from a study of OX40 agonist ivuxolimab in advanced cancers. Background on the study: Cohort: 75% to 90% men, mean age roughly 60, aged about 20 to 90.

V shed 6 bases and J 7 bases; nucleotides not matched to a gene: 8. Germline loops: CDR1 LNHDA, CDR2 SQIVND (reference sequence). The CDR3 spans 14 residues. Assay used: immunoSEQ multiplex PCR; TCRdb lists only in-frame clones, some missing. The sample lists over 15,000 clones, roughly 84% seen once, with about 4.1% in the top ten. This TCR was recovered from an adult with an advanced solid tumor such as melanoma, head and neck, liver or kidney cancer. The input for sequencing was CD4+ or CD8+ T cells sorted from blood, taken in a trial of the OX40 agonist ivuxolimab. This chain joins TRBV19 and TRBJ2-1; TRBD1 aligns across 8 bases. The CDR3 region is CASSLTGVINEQFF. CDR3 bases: TGTGCCAGTAGCCTGACAGGGGTTATTAATGAGCAGTTCTTC. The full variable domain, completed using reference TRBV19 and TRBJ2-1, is DGGITQSPKYLFRKEGQNVTLSCEQNLNHDAMYWYRQDPGQGLRLIYYSQIVNDFQKGDIAEGYSVSREKKESFPLTVTSAQKNPTAFYLCASSLTGVINEQFFGPGTRLTVL.